This T cell receptor beta chain was recorded in a study of cytomegalovirus exposure and HLA in healthy donors. Study observations and caveats: The study carried out a later analysis of TCR beta sequences. It associated approximately 15,000 of them with specific HLA alleles at a false discovery rate of 0.05. Previous analysis showed most TCR beta V segments were productive about 87% or about 30% of the time. A classifier reportedly called cytomegalovirus status with high sensitivity and specificity.

After removal of 6 bases from V and 1 base from J, the junction contained 6 bases not matched to a gene. CDR1 is PRHDT and CDR2 is FYEKMQ in the germline V gene (reference sequence). There are 15 residues in the CDR3. With 60 Vbeta and 13 Jbeta primers, the PCR was carried out. The table came from immunoSEQ multiplex PCR; TCRdb's copy has only in-frame clones and leaves some out. This sample has roughly 150,000 clones, with about 70% found just once. A note on this clone: Its antigen is currently unknown.

V is TRBV13 and J is TRBJ2-1, with TRBD1 matching 7 bases. The sequenced material came from PBMCs. The sequence came from a man between 60 and 70 years old in good health and CMV-seronegative. The CDR3 DNA is TGTGCCAGCAGTTTTAACAGGGGATCCTACAATGAGCAGTTCTTC. This encodes CASSFNRGSYNEQFF.